The source of this T cell receptor beta chain is a study of blood T cell repertoires in COVID-19 (dated by TCRdb to 2019 to 2021). General notes on the study: The collaborator samples originated in the United States, Italy and Spain and spanned the acute and convalescent phases of COVID-19. Samples came from the ongoing ImmuneRACE study (first 160 participants) plus 1,254 subjects from 6 global collaborators. The prospective study material was composed of cDNA or gDNA derived from T cells, B-cell-depleted T cells, or PBMCs. The dataset comprised deeply sampled blood TCRbeta repertoires from subjects exposed to, actively infected with, or recovered from COVID-19. The repertoires were released in a freely available public database meant as a resource for research on the immune response to SARS-CoV-2. Where HLA class I and class II types were available, the types were taken from metadata supplied by the sample provider, not from assay-based typing. A de-identified subject ID, COVID-19 status, age in years and sex were almost always included in the sample metadata.

Results and caveats for the whole study, not just this receptor: The quantity of clinical and demographic metadata differed by source and by participant and was supplied without curation.

Deletion took 2 bases off V and 4 bases off J, with a span of 6 bases between the germline ends. In the germline V gene, CDR1 corresponds to MNHNS and CDR2 to SASEGT. There are 13 amino acids in the CDR3, from cysteine to phenylalanine inclusive. The read is trimmed to its CDR3 DNA, 39 bases read in frame from base 1. Each collaborating institution followed its own protocols to collect whole blood in K2EDTA tubes. For TCRbeta analysis, collaborators shipped samples in one of three forms: frozen whole blood, isolated PBMCs, or DNA extracted from either of those sample types. TCRbeta CDR3 regions were amplified from genomic DNA by means of the immunoSEQ Assay, a bias-controlled multiplex PCR. As for the authors' bioinformatics: The number of nucleated cells in each sample was estimated from the amplification of reference gene primers within the assay. To quantify the absolute abundance of each unique TCRbeta CDR3 rearrangement, sequence reads were collapsed and filtered. Productive Simpson clonality was computed per sample as the square root of Simpson's diversity index over productive rearrangements. TCRdb's version of the immuneACCESS table is confined to in-frame rearrangements and falls short of the full clone set. An unresolved V gene accounts for under half of the shortfall where checked; the remainder is of unknown origin. The V and J calls and clone size come from that table; D and trimming were worked out from the DNA. For this sample the table gives around 130,000 clones, of which roughly 79% were detected only once. Around a fifth of the sample is held by the ten biggest clonotypes.

In regard to this clone: Its recognized antigen is unknown. Within one base of it there is no much larger clone, and no base qualities were kept.

The chain uses TRBV6-1 and TRBJ1-5; the D gene assignment is ambiguous. The source is an elderly man with acute or convalescent COVID-19. Sequencing used peripheral blood. CDR3 region: CASSETGNQPQHF. The bases are TGTGCCAGCAGTGAAACGGGTAATCAGCCCCAGCATTTT.